Listed below are T cell receptor beta chains from one sample, sequenced in a study of PD-1 blockade in mismatch repair-deficient tumors. Only in-frame clones appear in the TCRdb table, and some are missing; sequencing was by immunoSEQ multiplex PCR. The profile shows some 120,000 clones, roughly 90% of them singletons. Material: peripheral blood, obtained 72 weeks after starting pembrolizumab. The receptors here all came from an adult with mismatch repair-deficient cancer. Each CDR3 is given with its conserved first and last residue. The D gene is left open where the match is weak. Some rows have no size entry. The others give once, few or many, or a class for an expanded clone.

TRBD1	TRBJ1-5	TRBV30	.	CAWTSTGDQPQHF	TGTGCCTGGACATCGACAGGGGACCAGCCCCAGCATTTT
TRBD1	TRBJ1-2	TRBV6-6	.	CASSGDSQGDTF	TGTGCCAGCAGTGGGGACAGCCAAGGGGACACCTTC
.	TRBJ1-4	TRBV13	.	CASSNSSLEKLFF	TGTGCCAGCAGCAACAGTAGTCTTGAAAAACTGTTTTTT
TRBD1	TRBJ1-4	TRBV5-1	.	CASSLRPSGTGNEKLFF	TGCGCCAGCAGCTTGAGGCCCTCCGGGACAGGGAATGAAAAACTGTTTTTT
TRBD2	TRBJ2-7	TRBV7-9	.	CASSLTGRTFYEQYF	TGTGCCAGCAGCTTAACCGGGAGGACCTTCTACGAGCAGTACTTC
TRBD2	TRBJ2-3	TRBV6-1	.	CASSELAGRLAGEVSTDTQYF	TGTGCCAGCAGTGAATTGGCGGGTCGGCTCGCGGGGGAAGTTAGCACAGATACGCAGTATTTT
TRBD2	TRBJ2-7	TRBV5-1	.	CASSPGLAGTYEQYF	TGCGCCAGCAGTCCGGGTCTAGCGGGAACCTACGAGCAGTACTTC
TRBD1	TRBJ2-7	TRBV4-3	once	CASSQGYRGSYEQYF	TGCGCCAGCAGCCAAGGATACAGGGGGTCCTACGAGCAGTACTTC
.	TRBJ2-2	TRBV4-1	once	CASSQDQTTGELFF	TGCGCCAGCAGCCAAGATCAAACGACCGGGGAGCTGTTTTTT
.	TRBJ2-7	TRBV10-1	.	CASSEGYGPSYEQYF	TGCGCCAGCAGTGAGGGTTACGGACCCTCCTACGAGCAGTACTTC
TRBD2	TRBJ2-4	TRBV10-3	.	CAISESSGSGAKNIQYF	TGTGCCATCAGTGAGTCTAGCGGGAGCGGAGCCAAAAACATTCAGTACTTC
.	TRBJ2-2	TRBV13	.	CASSGGGQGTGELFF	TGTGCCAGCAGCGGAGGAGGGCAAGGCACCGGGGAGCTGTTTTTT
TRBD2	TRBJ2-3	TRBV4-1	.	CASSQNLGLAGGLTDTQYF	TGCGCCAGCAGCCAGAACTTGGGACTAGCGGGAGGGCTAACAGATACGCAGTATTTT
.	TRBJ1-2	TRBV10-3	.	CAISESVGPYGYTF	TGTGCCATCAGTGAGTCGGTGGGCCCCTATGGCTACACCTTC